These T cell receptor beta chains were read from a single sample in a study. TCRdb's table, derived via immunoSEQ multiplex PCR, lists solely in-frame clones and lacks some. The sample holds approximately 70,000 clones; just over 90% are singletons and the top ten take 3.5% to 5.5%. The material sequenced was PBMCs. The receptors come from a man aged 35 to 55 with rheumatoid arthritis. CDR3s include the opening cysteine and the closing phenylalanine or tryptophan. Each record gives: V gene, CDR3 protein.

TRBV6-2/TRBV6-3 | CASSYSGVNSPLHF
TRBV27 | CASSPWTVPGGEQFF
TRBV12-3/TRBV12-4 | CASSASGFYEQYF
TRBV6-5 | CASSTMNTEAFF
TRBV6-5 | CASIRDKSTDTQYF
TRBV19 | CASRRSGTASYEQYF
TRBV4-3 | CASSQDPRGRTGELFF
TRBV5-1 | CASSLGTYTEAFF
TRBV6-5 | CASGPNQPQHF
TRBV29-1 | CSVEDPDRGGGYTF
TRBV28 | CATLSTGYEQYF
TRBV11-2 | CASSFESSGNTIYF
TRBV5-4 | CASSLPGQEGYTF
TRBV24-1 | CATSDYTYEQYF
TRBV28 | CASSLFRTVNTEAFF
TRBV6-2/TRBV6-3 | CASSYLGGANTEAFF
TRBV11-1 | CASSPSEGPYEQYF
TRBV6-5 | CASTAGSNQPQHF
TRBV5-1 | CASSLEVRVINSPLHF
TRBV5-1 | CASSLIAGYTGELFF
TRBV12-3/TRBV12-4 | CASSFFRGDEQYF
TRBV15 | CATSRDRATAKLFF
TRBV25-1 | CASRKGGGARTDTQYF
TRBV2 | CASSERGQNNQPQHF
TRBV4-1 | CASSHPRGTGANVLTF
TRBV7-9 | CASSSGLPRAFF
TRBV27 | CASSQSGGNQPQHF
TRBV3-1/TRBV3-2 | CASSRGEPGANVLTF
TRBV12-3/TRBV12-4 | CASSNGETQYF
TRBV5-1 | CASSNRDRTYEQYF
TRBV27 | CASSRGVLYEQYF
TRBV6-4 | CASSDSPDRGIRGYTF
TRBV7-2 | CASSPSGGGYNEQFF
TRBV19 | CASSNGPSSGNTIYF
TRBV12-3/TRBV12-4 | CASSSDRNYGYTF
TRBV9 | CASSAYRGGNSPLHF
TRBV9 | CASSVGQTSSGNTIYF
TRBV10-2 | CASSESWSSGYTGELFF
TRBV14 | CASSPVAGSYDEQYF
TRBV3-1/TRBV3-2 | CASSQASTEGYTF
TRBV19 | CASSIDDLGPTSWVTVRTGELFF
TRBV9 | CASSPGGGLAEQFF
TRBV5-1 | CASSPGGAALYNEQFF
TRBV20-1 | CSASSVNEQYF
TRBV9 | CASSVVGRDYEQYF
TRBV3-1/TRBV3-2 | CASSPWRTTNYLSGTDTQYF
TRBV28 | CASSQDSRGNYEQYF
TRBV6-4 | CASSVHAGTSGNNEQFF
TRBV28 | CASWTGQNLNQPQHF
TRBV29-1 | CSALTSGRSYNEQFF
TRBV10-3 | CAISLGGVGYGYTF